The text below deals with one T cell receptor beta chain. Its specificity is not known. Though probably carrying unrecorded immune exposures, donors were nominally healthy at sampling. There are 14 residues in the CDR3. The germline CDR1 and CDR2 sequences are WNHNN and SYGVQD (reference sequence). The V and J ends lost 7 bases and 2 bases respectively, with 12 bases between them. This record belongs to a study of cytomegalovirus exposure and HLA in healthy donors. The study, taken as a whole, reports: The study assumed roughly uniform donor sequencing depth for presence/absence analyses. Some V segments, TRBV6-2 and TRBV6-3 among them, were indistinguishable and were therefore excluded. Later on, an analysis tied some 17,000 TCR beta sequences to HLA alleles at 0.05 false discovery rate.

The PCR was carried out with 60 Vbeta primers and 13 Jbeta primers. The repertoire was sequenced with immunoSEQ multiplex PCR; TCRdb's copy has only in-frame clones and lacks some. The table includes over 100,000 clones, about 70% detected once. Sequenced material: PBMCs. This clonotype originated in a woman aged 40 to 50 in good health and CMV-seropositive. This chain uses TRBV10-1 with TRBJ1-3; D may be TRBD1 (6 bases). CDR3 in DNA: TGCGCCAGCAAGGGGGGGTTAGCTGGAAACACCATATATTTT. This sequence encodes CASKGGLAGNTIYF.